The subject of this entry is one T cell receptor (beta chain). Its antigen is unknown. No per-base quality is available; no much larger clone lies one base away. The record originates from a study of lymphopenia after photon versus proton radiotherapy (dated by TCRdb to between 2017 and 2020). Background on the whole study: Photon and proton radiation therapy were compared by the study for their immunological effects in patients with gastrointestinal tumors who developed high-grade lymphopenia. The roughly 18 patients in the cohort had gastrointestinal tumors, were treated with either photon or proton therapy, and subsequently developed lymphopenia. The study was designed to characterize how the impact on the immune system differs between the two radiation modalities. Results and caveats for the whole study, not just this receptor: Once the lymphocyte count had reached its nadir, the repertoires of photon-treated patients showed oligoclonal expansion, particularly of CD8+ Temra cells, and this expansion drove the decline in diversity. Relative stability during treatment was observed in proton-treated patients, whereas loss of naive T cells and TCR diversity and gain of effector/memory populations were observed in photon-treated patients. The authors looked at the survival association only in patients who died, and they framed better survival with proton therapy as a possibility rather than a demonstrated result. Across the cohort, an inverse correlation was found between a larger post-nadir drop in TCR diversity and overall survival time among patients who died.

The library was obtained by the immunoSEQ multiplex PCR assay. Alongside multiparametric flow cytometry, deep sequencing of rearranged TCR beta loci was used to profile the T cell repertoires. TCRdb stores this immuneACCESS table with in-frame sequences only. Part of the clones is absent; in the studies checked, under half of the shortfall reflects unresolved V genes, and no reason is known for the rest. This sample holds fewer than 35,000 clones; 80% to 90% were observed only once. The ten largest clonotypes hold about 6.6% of the sample. The trim is 9 bases for V and 0 bases for J, with a gap of 15 bases between the germline ends. The CDR3 covers 14 residues, taking in both the cysteine and the phenylalanine. Only the CDR3 region is kept as DNA, spanning 42 bases read in frame from base 1. Taken from the germline V gene, the CDR1 and CDR2 loops are MNHEY and SVGAGI.

The TCR originated in a woman aged 70 to 79 with pancreatic cancer. Some clones in this sample may be carry-over from other donors' samples. The chain is made from TRBV6-5 and TRBJ2-7; there is no confident call for the D gene. Sequencing used peripheral blood, obtained from a patient treated with proton-based radiotherapy. The DNA is as follows: TGTGCCAGTACCCCCTCCCGTGTCTCCTACGAGCAGTACTTC. This yields the protein CASTPSRVSYEQYF.